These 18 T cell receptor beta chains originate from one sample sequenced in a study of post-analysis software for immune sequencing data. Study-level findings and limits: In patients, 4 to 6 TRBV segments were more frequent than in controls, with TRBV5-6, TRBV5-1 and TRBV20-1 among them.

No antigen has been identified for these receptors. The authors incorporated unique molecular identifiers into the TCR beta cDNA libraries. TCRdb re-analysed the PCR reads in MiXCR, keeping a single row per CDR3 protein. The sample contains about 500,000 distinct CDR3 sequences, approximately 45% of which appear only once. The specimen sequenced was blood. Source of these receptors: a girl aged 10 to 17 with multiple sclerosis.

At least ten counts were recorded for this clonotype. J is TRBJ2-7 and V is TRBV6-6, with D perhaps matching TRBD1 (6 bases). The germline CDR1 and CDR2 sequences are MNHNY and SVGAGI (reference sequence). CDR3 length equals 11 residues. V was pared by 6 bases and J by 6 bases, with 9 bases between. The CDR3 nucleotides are TGTGCCAGCAGACAGGGCAGCGAGCAGTACTTC. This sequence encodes CASRQGSEQYF.

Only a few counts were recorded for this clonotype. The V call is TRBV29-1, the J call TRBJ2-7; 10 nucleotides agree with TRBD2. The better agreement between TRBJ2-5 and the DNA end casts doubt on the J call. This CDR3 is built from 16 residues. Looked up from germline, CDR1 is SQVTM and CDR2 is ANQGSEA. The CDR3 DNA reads TGCAGCGTTGAAGAAGGTAGCGGGAGGCCCCGGGAGACCCAGTACTTC. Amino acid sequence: CSVEEGSGRPRETQYF.

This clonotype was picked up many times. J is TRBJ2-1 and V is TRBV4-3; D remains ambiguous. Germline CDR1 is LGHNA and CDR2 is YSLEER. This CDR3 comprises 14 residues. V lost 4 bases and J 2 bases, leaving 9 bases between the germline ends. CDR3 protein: CASSLRETYNEQFF. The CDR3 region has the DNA TGCGCCAGCAGCCTGCGCGAGACCTACAATGAGCAGTTCTTC.

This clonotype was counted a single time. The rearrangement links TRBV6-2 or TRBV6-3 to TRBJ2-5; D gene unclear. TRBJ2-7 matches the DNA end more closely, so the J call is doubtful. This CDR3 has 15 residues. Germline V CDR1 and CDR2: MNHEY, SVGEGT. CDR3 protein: CASSYAATLGGEQYF. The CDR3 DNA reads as TGTGCCAGCAGTTACGCAGCGACCCTGGGCGGCGAGCAGTACTTC.

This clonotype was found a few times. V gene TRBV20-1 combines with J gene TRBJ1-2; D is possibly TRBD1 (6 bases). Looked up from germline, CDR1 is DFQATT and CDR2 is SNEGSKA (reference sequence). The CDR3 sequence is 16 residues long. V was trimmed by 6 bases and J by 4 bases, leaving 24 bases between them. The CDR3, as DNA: TGCAGTGCGACAGACAGGATGGGGTGGGTTGTCTATGGCTACACCTTC. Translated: CSATDRMGWVVYGYTF.

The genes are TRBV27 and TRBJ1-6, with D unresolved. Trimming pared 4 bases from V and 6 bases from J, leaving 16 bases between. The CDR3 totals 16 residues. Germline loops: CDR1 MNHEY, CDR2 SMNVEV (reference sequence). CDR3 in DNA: TGTGCCAGCAGTTCGTCGGGATTGTCGAGTAATTCACCCCTCCACTTT. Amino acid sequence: CASSSSGLSSNSPLHF.

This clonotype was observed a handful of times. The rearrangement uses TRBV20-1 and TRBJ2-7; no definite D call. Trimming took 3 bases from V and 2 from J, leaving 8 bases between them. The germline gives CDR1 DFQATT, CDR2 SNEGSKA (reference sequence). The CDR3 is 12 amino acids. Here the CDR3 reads CSASGPAYEQYF. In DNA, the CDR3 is TGCAGTGCTAGCGGACCCGCCTACGAGCAGTACTTC.

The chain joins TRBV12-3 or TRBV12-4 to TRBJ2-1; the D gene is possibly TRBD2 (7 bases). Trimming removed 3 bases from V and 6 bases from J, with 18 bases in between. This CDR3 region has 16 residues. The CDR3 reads CASSFPLQGGVNEQFF. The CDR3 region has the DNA TGTGCCAGCAGTTTTCCTTTACAGGGAGGGGTCAATGAGCAGTTCTTC.

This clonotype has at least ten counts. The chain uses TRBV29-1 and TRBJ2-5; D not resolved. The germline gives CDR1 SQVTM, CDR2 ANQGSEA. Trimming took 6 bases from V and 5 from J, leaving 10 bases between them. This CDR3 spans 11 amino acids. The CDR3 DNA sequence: TGCAGCGTCGAGAATTTGGAGACCCAGTACTTC. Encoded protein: CSVENLETQYF. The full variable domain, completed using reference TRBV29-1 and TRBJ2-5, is SAVISQKPSRDICQRGTSLTIQCQVDSQVTMMFWYRQQPGQSLTLIATANQGSEATYESGFVIDKFPISRPNLTFSTLTVSNMSPEDSSIYLCSVENLETQYFGPGTRLLVL.

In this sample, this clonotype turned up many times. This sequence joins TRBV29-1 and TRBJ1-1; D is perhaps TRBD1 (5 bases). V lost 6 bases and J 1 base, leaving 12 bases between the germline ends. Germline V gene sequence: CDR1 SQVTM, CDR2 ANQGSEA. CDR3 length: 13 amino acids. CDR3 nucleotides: TGCAGCGTGGCGGGGGGAACGAACACTGAAGCTTTCTTT. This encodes CSVAGGTNTEAFF.

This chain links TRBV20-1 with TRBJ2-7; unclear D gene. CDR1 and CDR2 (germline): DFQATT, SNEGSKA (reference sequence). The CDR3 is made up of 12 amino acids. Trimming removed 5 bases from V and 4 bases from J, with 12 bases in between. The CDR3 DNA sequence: TGCAGTGCTCCAACCCAAGCTTACGAGCAGTACTTC. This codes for CSAPTQAYEQYF.

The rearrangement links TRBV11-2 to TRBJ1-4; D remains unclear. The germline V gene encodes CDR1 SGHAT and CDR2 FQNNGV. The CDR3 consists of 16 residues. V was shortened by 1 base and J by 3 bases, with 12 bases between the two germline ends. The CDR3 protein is CASSLGGGYANEKLFF. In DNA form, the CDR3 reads TGTGCCAGCAGCTTAGGCGGAGGGTACGCTAATGAAAAACTGTTTTTT.

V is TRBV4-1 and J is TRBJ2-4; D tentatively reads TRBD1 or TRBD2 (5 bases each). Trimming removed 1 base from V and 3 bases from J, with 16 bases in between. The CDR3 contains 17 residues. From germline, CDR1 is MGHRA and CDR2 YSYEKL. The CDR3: CASSQGVQGGGKNIQYF. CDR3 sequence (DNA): TGCGCCAGCAGCCAAGGGGTTCAGGGTGGGGGCAAAAACATTCAGTACTTC.

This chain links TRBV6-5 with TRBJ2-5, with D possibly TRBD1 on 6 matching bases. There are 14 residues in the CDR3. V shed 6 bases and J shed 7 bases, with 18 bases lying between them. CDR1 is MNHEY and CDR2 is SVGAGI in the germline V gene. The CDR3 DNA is TGTGCCAGCAGGCTTGGACAGAATCGAAGGACCCAGTACTTC. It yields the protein CASRLGQNRRTQYF.

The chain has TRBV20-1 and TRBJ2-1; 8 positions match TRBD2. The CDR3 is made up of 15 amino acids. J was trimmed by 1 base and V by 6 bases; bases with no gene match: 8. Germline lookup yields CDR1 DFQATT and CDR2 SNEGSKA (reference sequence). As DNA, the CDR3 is TGCAGTGCGCCGGCGGGCGGGAGGTCCTACAATGAGCAGTTCTTC. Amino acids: CSAPAGGRSYNEQFF.

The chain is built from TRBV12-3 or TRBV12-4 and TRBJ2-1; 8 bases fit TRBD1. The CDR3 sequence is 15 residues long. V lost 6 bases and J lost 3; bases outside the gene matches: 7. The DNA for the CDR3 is TGTGCCAGCAGAATGGACAGGGCCCTCTACAATGAGCAGTTCTTC. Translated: CASRMDRALYNEQFF.

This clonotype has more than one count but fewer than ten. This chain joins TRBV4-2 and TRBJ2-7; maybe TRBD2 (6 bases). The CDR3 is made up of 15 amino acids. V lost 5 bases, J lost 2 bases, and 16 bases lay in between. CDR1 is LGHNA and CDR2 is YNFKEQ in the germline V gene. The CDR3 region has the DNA TGTGCCAGCAGCGGAAGTAGCGGAACGACCTACGAGCAGTACTTC. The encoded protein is CASSGSSGTTYEQYF.

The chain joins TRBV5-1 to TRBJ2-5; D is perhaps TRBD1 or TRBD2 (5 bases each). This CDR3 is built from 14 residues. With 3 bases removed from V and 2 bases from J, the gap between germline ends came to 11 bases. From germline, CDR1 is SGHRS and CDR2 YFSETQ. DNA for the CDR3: TGCGCCAGCAGCTGGGGGACGGCACAAGAGACCCAGTACTTC. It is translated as CASSWGTAQETQYF.